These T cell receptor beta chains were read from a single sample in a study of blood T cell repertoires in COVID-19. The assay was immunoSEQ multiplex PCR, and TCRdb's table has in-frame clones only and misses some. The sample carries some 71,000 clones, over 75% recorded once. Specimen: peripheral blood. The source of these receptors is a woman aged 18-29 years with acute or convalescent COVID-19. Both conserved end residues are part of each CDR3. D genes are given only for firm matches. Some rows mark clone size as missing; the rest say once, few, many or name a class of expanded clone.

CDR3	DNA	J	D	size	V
CASSPRDSCNYGYTF	TGCGCCAGCAGTCCCCGGGACTCATGTAACTATGGCTACACCTTC	TRBJ1-2	NA	NA	TRBV23-1
CAGSERDSLFYEQYF	TGTGCCGGCAGCGAGAGGGACAGCCTTTTCTACGAGCAGTACTTC	TRBJ2-7	NA	NA	TRBV21-1
CASSPGQQQPQHF	TGTGCCAGCAGCCCTGGACAGCAGCAGCCCCAGCATTTT	TRBJ1-5	NA	NA	TRBV28
CASSPWTSGYEQYF	TGTGCCAGCAGCCCTTGGACTAGCGGTTACGAGCAGTACTTC	TRBJ2-7	TRBD2	once	TRBV9
CASSLLPQIAKNIQYF	TGTGCCAGCAGCTTGTTACCACAAATAGCCAAAAACATTCAGTACTTC	TRBJ2-4	NA	NA	TRBV5-6
CASSIGGLVNTEAFF	TGTGCCAGTAGTATCGGCGGCCTCGTGAACACTGAAGCTTTCTTT	TRBJ1-1	NA	NA	TRBV19
CASSPGGAMNTEAFF	TGTGCCAGCAGCCCAGGGGGAGCCATGAACACTGAAGCTTTCTTT	TRBJ1-1	TRBD1	NA	TRBV9
CSVEVGAGDTEAFF	TGCAGCGTTGAAGTAGGGGCGGGGGACACTGAAGCTTTCTTT	TRBJ1-1	NA	few	TRBV29-1
CASSTLTSGEIAKNIQYF	TGTGCCAGTAGTACCTTGACTAGCGGAGAGATAGCCAAAAACATTCAGTACTTC	TRBJ2-4	TRBD2	NA	TRBV19
CAWSKGASYNEQFF	TGTGCCTGGAGTAAGGGGGCGTCCTACAATGAGCAGTTCTTC	TRBJ2-1	TRBD1	NA	TRBV30
CASSPGTGAEQYF	TGTGCCAGCAGCCCCGGGACAGGGGCCGAGCAGTACTTC	TRBJ2-7	TRBD1	NA	TRBV7-8
CASSLGRTVQETQYF	TGTGCCAGCAGCTTGGGGAGGACAGTTCAAGAGACCCAGTACTTC	TRBJ2-5	NA	NA	TRBV5-5
CASRDPGLPNEKLFF	TGTGCCAGTAGGGACCCAGGGCTCCCTAATGAAAAACTGTTTTTT	TRBJ1-4	NA	once	TRBV19
CASSERTNRPSTLHF	TGTGCCAGCAGTGAAAGGACTAATCGGCCCTCAACCCTCCACTTT	TRBJ1-6	NA	NA	TRBV6-1
CASSQDSVGTEAFF	TGTGCCAGCAGCCAAGACTCCGTCGGCACTGAAGCTTTCTTT	TRBJ1-1	NA	once	TRBV14
CASSTTGLNYGYTF	TGTGCCAGCAGCACGACAGGGCTGAACTATGGCTACACCTTC	TRBJ1-2	TRBD1	NA	TRBV5-6
CAWRPRVGGMMNEQFF	TGTGCCTGGAGGCCTAGAGTGGGAGGGATGATGAATGAGCAGTTCTTC	TRBJ2-1	TRBD2	NA	TRBV30
CASSPGGPAGHYNEQFF	TGTGCCAGCAGCCCTGGGGGACCAGCGGGGCATTACAATGAGCAGTTCTTC	TRBJ2-1	TRBD2	NA	TRBV11-3
CASSGGHTPSTDTQYF	TGTGCCAGTAGTGGGGGACACACTCCTAGCACAGATACGCAGTATTTT	TRBJ2-3	NA	once	TRBV19
CSANRGGQFF	TGCAGTGCTAACCGGGGTGGGCAGTTCTTC	TRBJ2-1	NA	NA	TRBV20-1
CASRHFRQGRFYEQYF	TGTGCCAGCAGACATTTTCGACAGGGAAGGTTCTACGAGCAGTACTTC	TRBJ2-7	TRBD1	NA	TRBV7-9
CASSKTGRPNEKLFF	TGTGCCAGCAGCAAAACAGGGCGGCCTAATGAAAAACTGTTTTTT	TRBJ1-4	NA	few	TRBV7-2
CASRRLGGDYGYTF	TGTGCCAGCAGGCGGCTCGGGGGAGACTATGGCTACACCTTC	TRBJ1-2	NA	NA	TRBV5-6
CASSLRGRQGGSNEQFF	TGTGCCAGCAGCTTAAGAGGCCGCCAGGGCGGATCCAATGAGCAGTTCTTC	TRBJ2-1	NA	NA	TRBV7-2
CASSRGTGGNSPLHF	TGTGCCAGCAGCCGGGGAACCGGAGGAAATTCACCCCTCCACTTT	TRBJ1-6	NA	once	TRBV28
CASSQDGASEPQHF	TGCGCCAGCAGCCAAGATGGAGCGTCTGAGCCCCAGCATTTT	TRBJ1-5	NA	NA	TRBV4-3
CASSAPPAGNTEAFF	TGTGCCAGCAGTGCCCCCCCCGCGGGGAACACTGAAGCTTTCTTT	TRBJ1-1	NA	NA	TRBV28
CASSLFGQEFYGYTF	TGTGCCAGCAGTTTATTTGGACAGGAATTCTATGGCTACACCTTC	TRBJ1-2	TRBD1	NA	TRBV28
CASSRETLNYGYTF	TGTGCCAGCAGTCGAGAGACTCTGAACTATGGCTACACCTTC	TRBJ1-2	NA	NA	TRBV28
CSASPSGRITDTQYF	TGCAGTGCTAGTCCCAGCGGGAGGATAACAGATACGCAGTATTTT	TRBJ2-3	TRBD2	NA	TRBV20-1